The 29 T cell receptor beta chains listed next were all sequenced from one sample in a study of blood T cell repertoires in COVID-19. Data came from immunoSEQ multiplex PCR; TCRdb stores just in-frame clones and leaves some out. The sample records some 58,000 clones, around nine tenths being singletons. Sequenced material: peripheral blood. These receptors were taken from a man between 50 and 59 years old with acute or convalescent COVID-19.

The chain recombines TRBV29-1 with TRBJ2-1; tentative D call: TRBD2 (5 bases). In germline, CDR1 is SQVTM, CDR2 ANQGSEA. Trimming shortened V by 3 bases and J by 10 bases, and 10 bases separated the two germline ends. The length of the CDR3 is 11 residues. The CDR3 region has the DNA TGCAGCGTTGACCCGGGGTTAGAGCAGTTCTTC. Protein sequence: CSVDPGLEQFF.

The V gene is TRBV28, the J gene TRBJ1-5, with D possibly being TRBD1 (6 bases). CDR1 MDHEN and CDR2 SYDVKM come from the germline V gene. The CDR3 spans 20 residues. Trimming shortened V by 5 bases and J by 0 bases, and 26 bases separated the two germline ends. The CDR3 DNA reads TGTGCCAGCAGTCCGCCGGACAGAACAAAGATCCTTTATAGCAATCAGCCCCAGCATTTT. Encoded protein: CASSPPDRTKILYSNQPQHF.

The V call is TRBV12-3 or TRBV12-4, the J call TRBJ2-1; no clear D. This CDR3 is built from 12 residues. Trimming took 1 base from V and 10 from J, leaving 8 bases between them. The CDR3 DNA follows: TGTGCCAGCAGTTTAGGAGCACGGGAGCAGTTCTTC. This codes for CASSLGAREQFF.

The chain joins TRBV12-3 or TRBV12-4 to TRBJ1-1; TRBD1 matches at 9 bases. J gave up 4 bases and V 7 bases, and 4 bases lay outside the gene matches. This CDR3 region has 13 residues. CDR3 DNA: TGTGCCAGCATCCTGACAGGGGGCACTGAAGCTTTCTTT. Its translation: CASILTGGTEAFF.

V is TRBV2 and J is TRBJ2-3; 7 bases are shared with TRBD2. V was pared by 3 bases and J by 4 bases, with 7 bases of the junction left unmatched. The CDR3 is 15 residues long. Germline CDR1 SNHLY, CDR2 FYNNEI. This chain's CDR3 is CASSDQAGRPDTQYF. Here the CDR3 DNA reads TGTGCCAGCAGTGACCAAGCGGGGCGGCCAGATACGCAGTATTTT.

The CDR3 nucleotides are TGTGCCAGCAGTAGCTGGACAGGGGTAAGGAGGTCCTCCTACAATGAGCAGTTCTTC. This sequence encodes CASSSWTGVRRSSYNEQFF. The chain links TRBV28 to TRBJ2-1, with 9 bases fitting TRBD1. Trimming cost V 5 bases and J 0 bases; bases outside gene matches: 14. The CDR3 loop spans 19 amino acids. Germline loops: CDR1 MDHEN, CDR2 SYDVKM.

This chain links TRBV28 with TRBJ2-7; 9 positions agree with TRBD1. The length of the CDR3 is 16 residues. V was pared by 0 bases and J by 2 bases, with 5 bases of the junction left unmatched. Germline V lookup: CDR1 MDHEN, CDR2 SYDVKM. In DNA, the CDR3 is TGTGCCAGCAGTTTATGGGGACAGGGCCCAACCTACGAGCAGTACTTC. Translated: CASSLWGQGPTYEQYF. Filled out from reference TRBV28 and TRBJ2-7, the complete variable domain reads DVKVTQSSRYLVKRTGEKVFLECVQDMDHENMFWYRQDPGLGLRLIYFSYDVKMKEKGDIPEGYSVSREKKERFSLILESASTNQTSMYLCASSLWGQGPTYEQYFGPGTRLTVT.

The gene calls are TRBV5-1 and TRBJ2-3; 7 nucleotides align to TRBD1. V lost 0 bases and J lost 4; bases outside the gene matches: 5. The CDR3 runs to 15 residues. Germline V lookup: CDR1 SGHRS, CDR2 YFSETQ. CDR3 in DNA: TGCGCCAGCAGCTTGGCAGGGGGTTGGTCAGATACGCAGTATTTT. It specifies CASSLAGGWSDTQYF.

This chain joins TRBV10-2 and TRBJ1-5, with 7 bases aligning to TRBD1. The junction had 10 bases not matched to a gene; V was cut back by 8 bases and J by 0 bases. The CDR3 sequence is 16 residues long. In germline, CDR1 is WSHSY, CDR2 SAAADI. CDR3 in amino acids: CASSRGTLYSNQPQHF. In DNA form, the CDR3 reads TGCGCCAGCTCCAGGGGGACACTATATAGCAATCAGCCCCAGCATTTT.

The CDR3 DNA reads as TGTGCCAGCAGCGTAGGACCGACAAGTGGCTACACCTTC. As protein: CASSVGPTSGYTF. The V gene is TRBV9, the J gene TRBJ1-2; D is ambiguous. The ends were cut back, 0 bases at V and 7 bases at J, with 10 bases in the middle. The CDR3 spans 13 residues. The germline V gene has CDR1 SGDLS and CDR2 YYNGEE.

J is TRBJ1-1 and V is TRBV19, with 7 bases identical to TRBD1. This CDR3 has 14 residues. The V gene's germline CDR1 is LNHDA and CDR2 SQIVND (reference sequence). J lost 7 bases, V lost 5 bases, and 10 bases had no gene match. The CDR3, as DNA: TGTGCCAGTAGTGCCCGACAGGGTCTGGGTGAAGCTTTCTTT. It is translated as CASSARQGLGEAFF.

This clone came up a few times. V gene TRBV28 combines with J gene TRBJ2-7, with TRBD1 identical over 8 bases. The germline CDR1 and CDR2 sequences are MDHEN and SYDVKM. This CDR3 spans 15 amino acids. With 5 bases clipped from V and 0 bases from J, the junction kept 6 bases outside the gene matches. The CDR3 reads CASSKPGQDSYEQYF. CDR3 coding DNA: TGTGCCAGCAGTAAACCGGGACAGGACTCCTACGAGCAGTACTTC.

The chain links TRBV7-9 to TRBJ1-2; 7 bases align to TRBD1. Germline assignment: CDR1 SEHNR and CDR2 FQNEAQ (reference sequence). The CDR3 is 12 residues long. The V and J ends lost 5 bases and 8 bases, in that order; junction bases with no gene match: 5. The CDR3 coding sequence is TGTGCCAGCAGCGACACAGGGGACGGCTACACCTTC. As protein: CASSDTGDGYTF.

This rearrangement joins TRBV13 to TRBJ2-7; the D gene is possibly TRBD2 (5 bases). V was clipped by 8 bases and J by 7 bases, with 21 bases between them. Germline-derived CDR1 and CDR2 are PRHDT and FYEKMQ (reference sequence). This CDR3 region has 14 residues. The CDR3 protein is CASSPGSGGWEQYF. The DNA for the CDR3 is TGTGCCAGCTCCCCCGGATCCGGAGGTTGGGAGCAGTACTTC.

The CDR3 bases are TGTGCCAGCTCATACGGCGGGAGTTCGTTTAATGAGCAGTTCTTC. This sequence encodes CASSYGGSSFNEQFF. The chain links TRBV18 to TRBJ2-1, with 7 positions matching TRBD2. Germline CDR1 KGHSH, CDR2 LQKENI. V shed 5 bases and J 7 bases; nucleotides not matched to a gene: 11. The CDR3 loop spans 15 amino acids.

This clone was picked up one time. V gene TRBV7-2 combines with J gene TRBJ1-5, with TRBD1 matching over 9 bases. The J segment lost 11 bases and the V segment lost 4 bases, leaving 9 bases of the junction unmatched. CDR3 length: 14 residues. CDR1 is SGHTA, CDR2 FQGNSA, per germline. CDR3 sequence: CASSSRTGVVTQHF. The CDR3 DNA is TGTGCCAGCAGCTCCCGGACAGGGGTCGTTACCCAGCATTTT. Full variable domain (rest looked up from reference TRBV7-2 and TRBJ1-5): GAGVSQSPSNKVTEKGKDVELRCDPISGHTALYWYRQSLGQGLEFLIYFQGNSAPDKSGLPSDRFSAERTGGSVSTLTIQRTQQEDSAVYLCASSSRTGVVTQHFGDGTRLSIL.

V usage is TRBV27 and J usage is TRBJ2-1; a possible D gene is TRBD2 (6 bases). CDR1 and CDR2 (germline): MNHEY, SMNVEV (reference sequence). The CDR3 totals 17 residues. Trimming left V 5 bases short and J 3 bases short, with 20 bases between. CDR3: CASSLAGYTKYYNEQFF. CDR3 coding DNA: TGTGCCAGCAGTCTGGCGGGATATACGAAGTACTACAATGAGCAGTTCTTC.

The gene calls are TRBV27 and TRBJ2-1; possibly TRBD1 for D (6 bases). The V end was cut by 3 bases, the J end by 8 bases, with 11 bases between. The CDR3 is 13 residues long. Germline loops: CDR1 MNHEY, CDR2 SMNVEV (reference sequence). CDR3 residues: CASSLKQGHEQFF. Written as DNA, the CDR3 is TGTGCCAGCAGTTTGAAGCAGGGGCATGAGCAGTTCTTC.

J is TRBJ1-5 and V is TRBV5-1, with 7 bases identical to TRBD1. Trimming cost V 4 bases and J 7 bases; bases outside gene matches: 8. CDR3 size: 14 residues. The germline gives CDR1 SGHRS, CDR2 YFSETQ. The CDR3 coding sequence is TGCGCCAGCAGCCCCAGGGGGTCGGAGCAGCCCCAGCATTTT. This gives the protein CASSPRGSEQPQHF.

This CDR3 is CASSIEEGVEQYF. The CDR3 nucleotides are TGTGCCAGTAGTATAGAAGAGGGCGTGGAGCAGTACTTC. V is TRBV19 and J is TRBJ2-7; the D gene is possibly TRBD2 (5 bases). Looked up from germline, CDR1 is LNHDA and CDR2 is SQIVND (reference sequence). This CDR3 contains 13 residues. Trimming removed 0 bases at V and 7 bases at J, with 10 bases between.

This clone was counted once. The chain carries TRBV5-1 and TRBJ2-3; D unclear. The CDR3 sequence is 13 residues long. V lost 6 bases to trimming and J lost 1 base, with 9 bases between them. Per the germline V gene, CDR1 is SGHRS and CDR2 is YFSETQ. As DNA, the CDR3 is TGCGCCAGCAACCCCTCGGGCACAGATACGCAGTATTTT. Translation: CASNPSGTDTQYF.

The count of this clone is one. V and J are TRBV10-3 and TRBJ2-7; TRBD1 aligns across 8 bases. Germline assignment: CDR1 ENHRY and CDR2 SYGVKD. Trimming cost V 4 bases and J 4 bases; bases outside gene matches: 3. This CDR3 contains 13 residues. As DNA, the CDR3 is TGTGCCATCAGTGGGACAGGGAGGTACGAGCAGTACTTC. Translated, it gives CAISGTGRYEQYF.

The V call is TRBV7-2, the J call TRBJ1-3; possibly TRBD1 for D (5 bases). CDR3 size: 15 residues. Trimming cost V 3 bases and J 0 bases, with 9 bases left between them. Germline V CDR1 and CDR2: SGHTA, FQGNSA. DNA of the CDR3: TGTGCCAGCAGCTTGTGGGGCTACTCTGGAAACACCATATATTTT. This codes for CASSLWGYSGNTIYF.

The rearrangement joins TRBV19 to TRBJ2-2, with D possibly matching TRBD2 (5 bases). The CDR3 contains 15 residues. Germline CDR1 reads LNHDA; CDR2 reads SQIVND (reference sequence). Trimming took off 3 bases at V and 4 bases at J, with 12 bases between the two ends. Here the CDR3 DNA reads TGTGCCAGTAGTATGAGGACTCCTGGCACCGGGGAGCTGTTTTTT. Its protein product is CASSMRTPGTGELFF.

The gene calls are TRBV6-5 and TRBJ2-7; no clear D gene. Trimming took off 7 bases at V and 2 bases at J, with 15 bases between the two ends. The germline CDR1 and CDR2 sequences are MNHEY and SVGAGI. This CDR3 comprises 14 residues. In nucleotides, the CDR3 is TGTGCCAGCACACCAAGCGCGGCAGCCTACGAGCAGTACTTC. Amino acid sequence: CASTPSAAAYEQYF.

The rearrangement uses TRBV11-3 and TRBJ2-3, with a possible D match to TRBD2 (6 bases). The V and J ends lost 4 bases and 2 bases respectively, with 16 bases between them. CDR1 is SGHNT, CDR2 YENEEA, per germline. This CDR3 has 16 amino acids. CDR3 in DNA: TGTGCCAGCAGCTCCCGACGCGGGGCGTCCACAGATACGCAGTATTTT. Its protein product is CASSSRRGASTDTQYF.

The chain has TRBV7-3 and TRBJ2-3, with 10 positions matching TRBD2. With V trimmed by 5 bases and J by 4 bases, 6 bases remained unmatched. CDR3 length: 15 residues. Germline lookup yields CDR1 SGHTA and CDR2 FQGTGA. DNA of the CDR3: TGTGCCAGCAGCGTAAGCGGGAGGGCCGCAGATACGCAGTATTTT. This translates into CASSVSGRAADTQYF.

CDR3 nucleotides: TGTGCCAGCACGCATACACCTTACAATGAGCAGTTCTTC. This translates into CASTHTPYNEQFF. This chain joins TRBV6-5 and TRBJ2-1; D gene unclear. V shed 7 bases and J shed 4 bases, with 11 bases lying between them. The CDR3 sequence is 13 residues long. Germline loops: CDR1 MNHEY, CDR2 SVGAGI.

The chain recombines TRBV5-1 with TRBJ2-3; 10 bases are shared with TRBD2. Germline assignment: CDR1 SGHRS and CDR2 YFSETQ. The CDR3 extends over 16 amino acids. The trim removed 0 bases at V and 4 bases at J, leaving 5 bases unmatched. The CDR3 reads CASSLGVLAGADTQYF. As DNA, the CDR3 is TGCGCCAGCAGCTTGGGGGTTCTAGCGGGAGCAGATACGCAGTATTTT.